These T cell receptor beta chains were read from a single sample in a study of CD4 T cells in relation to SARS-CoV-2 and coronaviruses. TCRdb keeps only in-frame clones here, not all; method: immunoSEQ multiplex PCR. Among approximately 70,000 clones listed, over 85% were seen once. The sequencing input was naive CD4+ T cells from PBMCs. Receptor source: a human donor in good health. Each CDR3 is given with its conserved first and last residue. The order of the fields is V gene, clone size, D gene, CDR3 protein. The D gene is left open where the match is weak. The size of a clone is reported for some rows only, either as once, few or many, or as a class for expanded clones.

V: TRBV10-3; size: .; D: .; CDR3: CAISEGRLNTEAFF
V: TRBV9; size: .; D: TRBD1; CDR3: CARDRDRGTGANVLTF
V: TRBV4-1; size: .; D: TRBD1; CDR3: CASSPRAGTGLFTDTQYF
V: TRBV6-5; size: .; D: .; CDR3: CASSLWNNGAYEQYF
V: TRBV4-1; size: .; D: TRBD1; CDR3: CASSQGKRDRVILRTGELFF
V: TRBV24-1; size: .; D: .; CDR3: CATSVGNPTDTQYF
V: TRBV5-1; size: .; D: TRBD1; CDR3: CASSLAGQGNTEAFF
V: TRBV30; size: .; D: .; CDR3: CAWSGGGPEAFF
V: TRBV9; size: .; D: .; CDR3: CASSVDPLWGEQYF
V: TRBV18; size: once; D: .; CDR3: CASSLGTLNGYTF
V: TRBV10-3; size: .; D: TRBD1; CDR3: CATGTGGGDTQYF
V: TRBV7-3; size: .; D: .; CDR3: CASSFSGDTEAFF
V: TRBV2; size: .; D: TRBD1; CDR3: CASSDRTGPEAFF
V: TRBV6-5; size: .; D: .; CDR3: CASTQNRALTDEQFF
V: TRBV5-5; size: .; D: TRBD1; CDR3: CASSLDRVQETQYF
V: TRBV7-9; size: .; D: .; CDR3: CASSWEGGGSSNQPQHF
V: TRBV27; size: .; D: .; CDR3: CASHNLDTQYF
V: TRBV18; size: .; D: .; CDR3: CASSPTRVSNQPQHF
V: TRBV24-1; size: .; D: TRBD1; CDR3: CATRGLGTGEHEQFF
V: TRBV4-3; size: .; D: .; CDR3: CASSQEGNSPLHF
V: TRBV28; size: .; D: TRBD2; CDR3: CASRSLAGANEQFF
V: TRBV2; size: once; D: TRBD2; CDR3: CASKGGLAGGADTQYF
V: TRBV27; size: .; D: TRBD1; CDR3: CASSPRQGAFGYTF
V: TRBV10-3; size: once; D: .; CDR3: CAISEAQEDQPQHF
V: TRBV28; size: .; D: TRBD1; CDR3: CASTTGGYGYTF
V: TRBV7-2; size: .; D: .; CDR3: CASSTGLLGKTLYEQYF
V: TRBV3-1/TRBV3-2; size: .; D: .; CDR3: CASSRGDFQGNTIYF
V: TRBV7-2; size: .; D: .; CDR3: CASSPRLKTAQTTYEQYF
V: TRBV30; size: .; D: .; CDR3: CAWSTGLRETQYF
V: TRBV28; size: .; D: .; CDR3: CASSGGTLNTEAFF
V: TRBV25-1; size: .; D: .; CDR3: CASSVLGANGELFF
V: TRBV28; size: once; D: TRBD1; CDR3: CASRPPGQGGYGYTF
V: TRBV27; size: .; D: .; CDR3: CASSFTTGGSYNEQFF
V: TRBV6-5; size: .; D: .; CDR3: CASSSVGGWNEAFF
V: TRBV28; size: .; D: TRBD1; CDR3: CASRSRGTGDDTQYF
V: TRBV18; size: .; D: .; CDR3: CASSPGGGDTGELFF
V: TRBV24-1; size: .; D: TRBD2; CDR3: CATSDWSSGGTQYF
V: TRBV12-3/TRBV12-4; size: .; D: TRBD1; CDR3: CASSFNRGSPLHF
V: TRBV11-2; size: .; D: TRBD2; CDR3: CASSLTSGGANTGELFF
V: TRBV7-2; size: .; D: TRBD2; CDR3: CASSLGALRGGQETQYF
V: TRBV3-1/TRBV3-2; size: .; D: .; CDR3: CASSHKAVLSGANVLTF
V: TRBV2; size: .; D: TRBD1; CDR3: CASSPGTGEETQYF
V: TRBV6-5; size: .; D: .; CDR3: CASSLRVSNRDTQYF
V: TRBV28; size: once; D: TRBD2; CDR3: CASSETSGYEQYF
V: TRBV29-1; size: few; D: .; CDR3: CSAQPLPTREQYF
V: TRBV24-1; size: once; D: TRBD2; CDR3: CATSDSIAGGSYEQYF
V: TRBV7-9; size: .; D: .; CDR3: CASSRYRGGFSYEQYF
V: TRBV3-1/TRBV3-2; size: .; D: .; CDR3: CASSPRGTDTQYF
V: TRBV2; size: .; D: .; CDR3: CASRDSNDPGLGYGYTF
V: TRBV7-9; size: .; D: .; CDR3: CASSLIGQAGNTIYF
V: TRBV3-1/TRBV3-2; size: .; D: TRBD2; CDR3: CASSQGGAASGRVEQFF
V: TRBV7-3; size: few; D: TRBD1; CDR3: CASSLTGQGYSPLHF
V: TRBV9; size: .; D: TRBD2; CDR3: CASSAGLAGGTDTQYF
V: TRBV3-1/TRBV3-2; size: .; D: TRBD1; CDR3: CASSQSDATGFQETQYF
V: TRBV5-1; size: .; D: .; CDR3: CASSSTEPAFYEQYF
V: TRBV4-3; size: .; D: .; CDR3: CASSQEPPKVLTF
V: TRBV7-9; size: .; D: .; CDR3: CASSLAPGGTEAFF